This TCR beta chain is from a study of CD4 and CD8 cells across lung adenocarcinoma regions (dated by TCRdb to the late 2010s). Study-level background: The study examined intratumor heterogeneity of the T cell receptor repertoire by comparing tumor centers with tumor margins.

The table lists this clonotype with a few counts. The antigen it recognizes is unknown. Base qualities are missing; no much larger clone stands one base away. Donors were patients with localized lung adenocarcinoma, a subtype of non-small cell lung cancer. The centers of localized lung adenocarcinomas were where the samples came from. For TCR repertoire analysis, CD4+ T cells from tumor tissue were profiled apart from CD8+ T cells. The junction carries 13 bases between V and J, which are trimmed by 4 bases and 6 bases respectively. There are 14 amino acids in the CDR3, from cysteine to phenylalanine inclusive. Left in the record is the CDR3 DNA by itself, 42 bases read in frame from the first base. The CDR1 and CDR2 encoded by the germline V gene are MNHEY and SVGAGI. Library generation was performed with PCR. The sequencer was a HiSeq X Ten. The raw public reads went through TCRdb reprocessing: fastp at Q25, MiXCR clone calling, in-frame beta chains kept. Every distinct CDR3 protein forms one entry, paired with its most common genes and DNA. For this sample there are 5,700 or so distinct CDR3 sequences; approximately 67% appear just once. Together, the top ten hold about 24% of the sample.

This TCR was recovered from a female donor with lung adenocarcinoma. The CD4 and CD8 labels of this study may be unreliable. What was sequenced was CD4+ T cells from the center of a lung tumor. Interpreted using the paper, the cell subset or site label stands for: tumor center region. The chain joins TRBV6-5 to TRBJ2-1; no confident D gene assignment can be made. CDR3 loop: CASSSSSFTNEQFF. The DNA sequence is given as TGTGCCAGCAGTTCGAGTAGTTTCACCAATGAGCAGTTCTTC.